The source of this T cell receptor (beta chain) is a study of regulatory T cells in long-lasting Graves disease. Study observations and caveats: Newly diagnosed patients shared about a thousand public clonotypes; persistent patients shared under 3,000.

This clonotype was detected only a few times. Its antigen is not identified. Germline V gives CDR1 MNHEY, CDR2 SVGEGT. The CDR3 spans 14 residues. V lost 6 bases to trimming and J lost 7 bases; unmatched junction nucleotides: 5. Libraries of TCR beta came from iRepertoire HTBI primers plus Arm-PCR of CDR3 regions. Via MiXCR, TCRdb re-called the multiplex PCR reads, giving one row per CDR3 protein. The sample consists of under 400,000 distinct CDR3 sequences, over 15% of them appearing once. As to time point: newly diagnosed GD, antithyroid drugs for less than 3 months. PBMC-extracted RNA yielded the TCR library. Those enrolled as patients came out of an endocrinology department in Xi'an, China. These records were also assigned to another study, of T cells in Graves' hyperthyroidism and ophthalmopathy. That paper adds: The patients, who ranged from 18 to 65 in age, presented with newly diagnosed hyperthyroidism lasting under 2 months.

V gene TRBV6-2 or TRBV6-3 combines with J gene TRBJ1-6; 8 bases match TRBD1. The receptor was derived from a man aged 40-55 years with Graves disease. The sequenced sample was peripheral blood mononuclear cells (PBMCs), obtained at new diagnosis, from a patient treated with antithyroid drugs. The CDR3 reads CASSWDRSNSPLHF. The CDR3 bases are TGTGCCAGCAGCTGGGACAGGAGCAATTCACCCCTCCACTTT.